This T cell receptor (beta chain) was sequenced for a study of T cells after yellow fever vaccination. TCRdb fed the 5' RACE reads into MiXCR, producing one record per CDR3 protein. Here the sample spans approximately 300,000 distinct CDR3 sequences, around 6.8% being singletons. The CDR3 length is 13 residues. With respect to this clonotype: Its ends do not fully match the called genes, so a read error is possible.

This TCR was recovered from a man younger than 30 who received the YFV17D yellow fever vaccine. Sequencing was performed on PBMCs, taken more than 35 days after the first yellow fever vaccination. The V call is TRBV12-3 or TRBV12-4, the J call TRBJ2-3; D is unclear. The CDR3 protein is CASRSPGFGTQSF. In nucleotides, the CDR3 is TGTGCCAGCAGAAGTCCGGGCTTCGGTACGCAGTCTTTT.